These 32 T cell receptor beta chains were sequenced from one sample in a study of shared clonotypes between healthy human individuals. TCRdb's table, derived via immunoSEQ multiplex PCR, lists solely in-frame clones and lacks some. The table shows 1,400,000 or so clones, with approximately 98.5% occurring only once. Sequencing was carried out using naive CD4+ T cells sorted from blood. The subset here: CD45RA+ positively selected. These receptors originate from a man aged 30-40 years in good health.

This chain joins TRBV29-1 and TRBJ2-5, with a weak D call TRBD1 (6 bases). CDR3 length: 14 residues. Trimming pared 6 bases from V and 1 base from J, leaving 15 bases between. Germline V CDR1 and CDR2: SQVTM, ANQGSEA. For the CDR3, the DNA is TGCAGCGTAACACCGACGACAGGCCAAGAGACCCAGTACTTC. This sequence encodes CSVTPTTGQETQYF.

This sequence joins TRBV2 and TRBJ1-5; the match to TRBD1 covers 10 bases. Germline V gives CDR1 SNHLY, CDR2 FYNNEI. This CDR3 spans 14 amino acids. The ends lost 6 bases at V and 5 bases at J; junction bases unmatched: 4. The CDR3 DNA sequence: TGTGCCAGCAGCGCCGGGACAGGGGATCAGCCCCAGCATTTT. Translation gives CASSAGTGDQPQHF.

The V call is TRBV6-6, the J call TRBJ1-2; D might be TRBD1 (6 bases). Germline-derived CDR1 and CDR2 are MNHNY and SVGAGI (reference sequence). V dropped 8 bases and J dropped 5 bases, with 12 bases sitting between them. This CDR3 comprises 12 residues. This CDR3 reads CASSRQDYGYTF. CDR3 nucleotides: TGTGCCAGCTCTCGACAGGATTATGGCTACACCTTC.

The V and J genes are TRBV5-1 and TRBJ2-7; TRBD2 agrees at 12 bases. Germline V CDR1 and CDR2: SGHRS, YFSETQ. This CDR3 has 16 residues. With 4 bases clipped from V and 6 bases from J, the junction kept 11 bases outside the gene matches. The CDR3 here is CASSGGLAGFAGEQYF. The CDR3 DNA is TGCGCCAGCAGCGGGGGACTAGCGGGTTTCGCCGGCGAGCAGTACTTC.

This clone came up once. The genes are TRBV10-3 and TRBJ2-1, with 7 bases aligning to TRBD1. J was trimmed by 8 bases and V by 5 bases; bases with no gene match: 9. The germline CDR1 and CDR2 sequences are ENHRY and SYGVKD. The CDR3 is made up of 14 amino acids. The CDR3 sequence: CAISSPGTVDEQFF. As DNA, the CDR3 is TGTGCCATCAGTTCTCCCGGGACAGTAGATGAGCAGTTCTTC.

V and J are TRBV7-2 and TRBJ2-7; D remains ambiguous. Germline CDR1 and CDR2: SGHTA and FQGNSA. This CDR3 contains 12 residues. V dropped 0 bases and J dropped 5 bases, with 5 bases sitting between them. CDR3 protein: CASSLATHEQYF. CDR3 nucleotides: TGTGCCAGCAGCTTAGCGACCCACGAGCAGTACTTC.

This clone was seen a single time. This sequence joins TRBV10-2 and TRBJ2-1; TRBD2 matches at 7 bases. The CDR3 is 15 residues long. The V gene's germline CDR1 is WSHSY and CDR2 SAAADI. The trim removed 1 base at V and 7 bases at J, leaving 7 bases unmatched. The CDR3 loop is CASSEWLAETNEQFF. The DNA for the CDR3 is TGCGCCAGCAGTGAGTGGCTAGCGGAAACTAATGAGCAGTTCTTC.

This chain links TRBV15 with TRBJ2-1; possible D gene TRBD2, 5 bases. The germline V and J ends were trimmed by 4 bases and 4 bases, with 14 bases remaining between them. Germline values: CDR1 LNHNV, CDR2 YYDKDF (reference sequence). The length of the CDR3 is 15 residues. CDR3 nucleotide sequence: TGTGCCACCAGCATACGGACTGCAAATTACAATGAGCAGTTCTTC. Translation gives CATSIRTANYNEQFF.

J is TRBJ2-2 and V is TRBV30, with D maybe TRBD1 (5 bases). Germline CDR1 and CDR2: GTSNPN and SVGIG (reference sequence). The CDR3 contains 15 residues. Trimming left V 1 base short and J 0 bases short, with 9 bases between. The CDR3 is CAWSEGVANTGELFF. CDR3 in DNA: TGTGCCTGGAGTGAAGGGGTCGCGAACACCGGGGAGCTGTTTTTT.

The V and J genes are TRBV10-3 and TRBJ2-3; the match to TRBD2 covers 14 bases. This CDR3 has 18 amino acids. Germline V gene sequence: CDR1 ENHRY, CDR2 SYGVKD. J gave up 0 bases and V 6 bases, and 8 bases lay outside the gene matches. CDR3 DNA sequence: TGTGCCATCAGCTCCGGGACTAGCGGGAGAACTAGCACAGATACGCAGTATTTT. Translating gives CAISSGTSGRTSTDTQYF.

V and J are TRBV5-1 and TRBJ2-7; 10 nucleotides align to TRBD2. The CDR3 length is 16 residues. CDR1 and CDR2 (germline): SGHRS, YFSETQ. J was trimmed by 1 base and V by 3 bases; bases with no gene match: 7. The CDR3 spells CASSSPPSGRSYEQYF. CDR3 nucleotides: TGCGCCAGCAGCTCCCCCCCTAGCGGGAGATCCTACGAGCAGTACTTC.

The V and J genes are TRBV2 and TRBJ2-1, with 7 bases fitting TRBD1. Germline V gives CDR1 SNHLY, CDR2 FYNNEI. V dropped 5 bases and J dropped 7; count of bases not matched to a gene: 11. The CDR3 has 15 amino acids. CDR3 amino acids: CASSLLTGNENEQFF. Here the CDR3 DNA reads TGTGCCAGCAGTCTATTGACAGGGAACGAGAATGAGCAGTTCTTC.

The genes are TRBV19 and TRBJ2-5; D ambiguous. CDR3 size: 13 residues. Germline CDR1 LNHDA, CDR2 SQIVND (reference sequence). Trimming stripped 5 bases from V and 6 bases from J, with 13 bases between. The CDR3 loop reads CASSSHALKTQYF. In DNA form, the CDR3 reads TGTGCCAGTAGTTCTCATGCTCTGAAGACCCAGTACTTC.

The chain employs TRBV19 and TRBJ2-1; 13 positions match TRBD2. CDR3 length equals 14 residues. CDR1 LNHDA and CDR2 SQIVND come from the germline V gene (reference sequence). Trimming cost V 1 base and J 15 bases; bases outside gene matches: 6. CDR3 region: CASSIGTSGSRGFF. CDR3 DNA sequence: TGTGCCAGTAGTATAGGGACTAGCGGGAGCCGGGGGTTCTTC. The full variable domain, in which reference TRBV19 and TRBJ2-1 provide the parts outside the CDR3, is DGGITQSPKYLFRKEGQNVTLSCEQNLNHDAMYWYRQDPGQGLRLIYYSQIVNDFQKGDIAEGYSVSREKKESFPLTVTSAQKNPTAFYLCASSIGTSGSRGFFGPGTRLTVL.

This clone was found a few times. The gene calls are TRBV28 and TRBJ2-5, with 8 bases identical to TRBD2. J was trimmed by 2 bases and V by 3 bases; bases with no gene match: 2. The germline CDR1 and CDR2 sequences are MDHEN and SYDVKM. The CDR3 consists of 14 residues. CDR3 nucleotides: TGTGCCAGCAGTTTGACTAGCGCTCAAGAGACCCAGTACTTC. Translated: CASSLTSAQETQYF.

The J gene is TRBJ1-1, the V gene TRBV4-2, with TRBD1 matching 8 bases. The CDR3 is made up of 15 amino acids. Trimming at V came to 4 bases and at J to 1 base, leaving 5 bases not matched to a gene. Germline CDR1 is LGHNA and CDR2 is YNFKEQ. CDR3 loop: CASSPTGGRNTEAFF. CDR3 nucleotide sequence: TGTGCCAGCAGCCCAACAGGGGGTCGGAACACTGAAGCTTTCTTT.

The chain combines TRBV7-8 with TRBJ2-1; TRBD2 matches at 9 bases. V was pared by 1 base and J by 2 bases, with 6 bases of the junction left unmatched. The CDR3 extends over 17 amino acids. The germline V gene encodes CDR1 SGHVS and CDR2 FQNEAQ. The CDR3 loop reads CASSLVRLADTYNEQFF. The CDR3, as DNA: TGTGCCAGCAGCTTAGTTAGACTAGCGGACACCTACAATGAGCAGTTCTTC.

The CDR3 protein is CASRPGLAGGNKNIQYF. The DNA for the CDR3 is TGTGCCAGCAGACCGGGACTAGCGGGAGGGAACAAAAACATTCAGTACTTC. The chain employs TRBV7-9 and TRBJ2-4, with 16 bases matching TRBD2. V lost 6 bases and J lost 3; bases outside the gene matches: 5. Germline lookup yields CDR1 SEHNR and CDR2 FQNEAQ (reference sequence). CDR3 size: 17 residues.

The J gene is TRBJ2-2, the V gene TRBV11-3; D call uncertain. Germline V gene sequence: CDR1 SGHNT, CDR2 YENEEA. This CDR3 is built from 13 residues. The V end lost 0 bases, the J end lost 5 bases, and 4 bases lay between the germline ends. The CDR3 nucleotides are TGTGCCAGCAGCTTAGAGTTTACCGGGGAGCTGTTTTTT. Translation gives CASSLEFTGELFF. The variable domain in full, with the rest retrieved from reference TRBV11-3 and TRBJ2-2, is EAGVVQSPRYKIIEKKQPVAFWCNPISGHNTLYWYLQNLGQGPELLIRYENEEAVDDSQLPKDRFSAERLKGVDSTLKIQPAELGDSAVYLCASSLEFTGELFFGEGSRLTVL.

This clone was seen a single time. V and J are TRBV10-3 and TRBJ2-1; D may be TRBD2 (7 bases). CDR1 is ENHRY and CDR2 is SYGVKD in the germline V gene. V was cut by 4 bases and J by 7 bases, with 17 bases left in between. The CDR3 length is 15 residues. The CDR3 reads CAISVLGGGRNEQFF. The CDR3 coding sequence is TGTGCCATCAGTGTCCTTGGGGGCGGGAGAAATGAGCAGTTCTTC.

CDR3 in DNA: TGTGCCAGCAGTTTGGCGGAGAAGCAGTACTTC. It yields the protein CASSLAEKQYF. The chain couples TRBV27 to TRBJ2-7; D ambiguous. CDR1 MNHEY and CDR2 SMNVEV come from the germline V gene (reference sequence). The V end lost 3 bases, the J end lost 8 bases, and 8 bases lay between the germline ends. This CDR3 is 11 amino acids long.

J is TRBJ2-1 and V is TRBV19; D unclear. Per germline, CDR1 LNHDA and CDR2 SQIVND (reference sequence). The CDR3 runs to 14 residues. V was pared by 6 bases and J by 2 bases, with 11 bases between. CDR3 DNA: TGTGCCAGTAGCGTGCGCCGGACCTACAATGAGCAGTTCTTC. This gives the protein CASSVRRTYNEQFF.

The chain uses TRBV7-3 and TRBJ1-1; 7 bases fit TRBD1. Per the germline V gene, CDR1 is SGHTA and CDR2 is FQGTGA. Trimming removed 0 bases from V and 4 bases from J; junction bases left unmatched: 5. The CDR3 totals 15 residues. CDR3 in DNA: TGTGCCAGCAGCTTAACGAACGCAGGGGGCACTGAAGCTTTCTTT. Amino acid sequence: CASSLTNAGGTEAFF.

The rearrangement uses TRBV10-2 and TRBJ2-1, with TRBD2 matching over 7 bases. This CDR3 is built from 13 residues. CDR1 WSHSY and CDR2 SAAADI come from the germline V gene. Germline trimming cut 7 bases from V and 6 bases from J; bases unmatched to any gene: 6. CDR3 coding DNA: TGCGCCAGCAATCGGGTAGCGGGCAATGAGCAGTTCTTC. It yields the protein CASNRVAGNEQFF.

This chain connects TRBV5-6 to TRBJ2-7; the D call may be TRBD1 or TRBD2 (5 bases each). This CDR3 region has 16 residues. From germline, CDR1 is SGHDT and CDR2 YYEEEE. The V and J ends lost 4 bases and 3 bases respectively, with 20 bases between them. CDR3 in amino acids: CASSREGIGRYYEQYF. The DNA for the CDR3 is TGTGCCAGCAGCCGCGAGGGGATTGGGCGGTACTACGAGCAGTACTTC.

This clone was detected once. Other DNA sequences in the same sample also yield this CDR3. The V and J genes are TRBV18 and TRBJ2-5, with D unclear. This CDR3 has 12 residues. With 5 bases removed from V and 1 base from J, the gap between germline ends came to 5 bases. Germline assignment: CDR1 KGHSH and CDR2 LQKENI. The CDR3, as DNA: TGTGCCAGCTCAAGCAGCCAAGAGACCCAGTACTTC. Translation gives CASSSSQETQYF.

The V and J genes are TRBV23-1 and TRBJ2-7; 9 bases are shared with TRBD1. Being an ORF, TRBV23-1 has a function that is uncertain. The V and J ends lost 3 bases and 4 bases, in that order; junction bases with no gene match: 13. The CDR3 consists of 17 residues. CDR3 coding DNA: TGCGCCAGCAGTCATTTGCGGCCGGGACAGGGTTTTTACGAGCAGTACTTC. It specifies CASSHLRPGQGFYEQYF.

The chain carries TRBV6-1 and TRBJ1-2; 7 bases map to TRBD1. The trim removed 4 bases at V and 4 bases at J, leaving 21 bases unmatched. CDR3 length equals 19 residues. Germline-derived CDR1 and CDR2 are MNHNS and SASEGT. The CDR3 sequence: CASSVLLTGTGRRGYGYTF. As DNA, the CDR3 is TGTGCCAGCAGTGTACTACTGACAGGGACGGGTAGGAGGGGCTATGGCTACACCTTC.

The rearrangement uses TRBV7-9 and TRBJ1-3, with 11 bases aligning to TRBD1. Trimming cost V 5 bases and J 1 base; bases outside gene matches: 7. Per the germline V gene, CDR1 is SEHNR and CDR2 is FQNEAQ (reference sequence). This CDR3 has 17 amino acids. For the CDR3, the DNA is TGTGCCAGCAGCGCGGACAGGGGGCCCCGTTCTGGAAACACCATATATTTT. It specifies CASSADRGPRSGNTIYF. Based on the CDR3 plus reference TRBV7-9 and TRBJ1-3, the full variable domain is DTGVSQNPRHKITKRGQNVTFRCDPISEHNRLYWYRQTLGQGPEFLTYFQNEAQLEKSRLLSDRFSAERPKGSFSTLEIQRTEQGDSAMYLCASSADRGPRSGNTIYFGEGSWLTVV.

This chain connects TRBV7-9 to TRBJ1-2, with D possibly TRBD1 on 6 matching bases. Per germline, CDR1 SEHNR and CDR2 FQNEAQ (reference sequence). Trimming removed 5 bases at V and 6 bases at J, with 13 bases between. The CDR3 extends over 13 amino acids. The CDR3 here is CASSQDSVNGYTF. In DNA form, the CDR3 reads TGTGCCAGCAGCCAGGACAGTGTCAATGGCTACACCTTC.

This clone occurred once. The rearrangement joins TRBV7-9 to TRBJ2-4, with TRBD2 matching 7 bases. The CDR3 totals 17 residues. Germline lookup yields CDR1 SEHNR and CDR2 FQNEAQ (reference sequence). Germline trimming cut 4 bases from V and 2 bases from J; bases unmatched to any gene: 11. This chain's CDR3 is CASSSGVGGNTKNIQYF. CDR3 nucleotides: TGTGCCAGCAGCTCCGGGGTGGGGGGGAATACCAAAAACATTCAGTACTTC.

The chain employs TRBV12-5 and TRBJ2-1, with TRBD2 matching over 12 bases. CDR1 LGHNT and CDR2 FRNRAP come from the germline V gene. The CDR3 runs 16 residues. J lost 7 bases, V lost 1 base, and 5 bases had no gene match. CDR3 residues: CASGLALAGGGNEQFF. The DNA of the CDR3 is TGTGCTAGTGGTTTGGCACTAGCGGGAGGTGGAAATGAGCAGTTCTTC.